A selection of T cell receptor beta chains follows, all from one sample in a study of early T cells in non-severe SARS-CoV-2 infection. MiXCR, applied by TCRdb to the 5' RACE reads, yields one record per CDR3 protein. The sample carries about 36,000 distinct CDR3 sequences, around 6.5% recorded once. The specimen was whole blood, collected at baseline. The receptors derive from an adult who was a healthcare worker with PCR-confirmed SARS-CoV-2 infection or an uninfected control (not recorded which). Both conserved end residues are part of each CDR3.

v_call: TRBV12-3/TRBV12-4
j_call: TRBJ1-4
cdr3_aa: CASSPSGTGYREKLFF

v_call: TRBV28
j_call: TRBJ2-7
cdr3_aa: CASSGISPYEQYF

v_call: TRBV7-9
j_call: TRBJ2-7
cdr3_aa: CASSHRDRNYEQYF

v_call: TRBV6-2/TRBV6-3
j_call: TRBJ2-6
cdr3_aa: CASSYGGANVLTF

v_call: TRBV2
j_call: TRBJ1-4
cdr3_aa: CASTPRGLANEKLFF

v_call: TRBV4-3
j_call: TRBJ1-4
cdr3_aa: CASSQGTRAEKLFF

v_call: TRBV7-2
j_call: TRBJ2-1
cdr3_aa: CASGRVGDEQFF

v_call: TRBV28
j_call: TRBJ2-5
cdr3_aa: CASSLHTSQETQYF

v_call: TRBV20-1
j_call: TRBJ2-7
cdr3_aa: CSGDERLYEQYF

v_call: TRBV7-3
j_call: TRBJ2-3
cdr3_aa: CASSISGKADTQYF

v_call: TRBV6-6
j_call: TRBJ2-6
cdr3_aa: CASSFTGTGGSGANVLTF

v_call: TRBV12-3/TRBV12-4
j_call: TRBJ1-2
cdr3_aa: CASSPRWGGGYGYTF

v_call: TRBV4-3
j_call: TRBJ1-4
cdr3_aa: CASSQDNLVWDGKLFF

v_call: TRBV6-4
j_call: TRBJ2-1
cdr3_aa: CASSGDEQFF

v_call: TRBV18
j_call: TRBJ2-1
cdr3_aa: CASSPPDRDNEQFF

v_call: TRBV5-4
j_call: TRBJ2-1
cdr3_aa: CASSPWGRGSSNEQFF

v_call: TRBV7-2
j_call: TRBJ1-1
cdr3_aa: CASSSRIQGTEAFF

v_call: TRBV11-3
j_call: TRBJ2-3
cdr3_aa: CATAASETDTQYF

v_call: TRBV4-1
j_call: TRBJ2-5
cdr3_aa: CASSQGHGGRGETQYF

v_call: TRBV28
j_call: TRBJ1-6
cdr3_aa: CASRARGGPNNSPLHF

v_call: TRBV28
j_call: TRBJ1-2
cdr3_aa: CASATGFRSGYGYTF

v_call: TRBV7-9
j_call: TRBJ2-2
cdr3_aa: CASSLSPSKTGELFF

v_call: TRBV12-3/TRBV12-4
j_call: TRBJ2-3
cdr3_aa: CASSPRISKGTDTQYF

v_call: TRBV7-2
j_call: TRBJ1-1
cdr3_aa: CASSPGQGRTEAFF

v_call: TRBV30
j_call: TRBJ2-7
cdr3_aa: CAWSVPDRVFTYEQYF

v_call: TRBV20-1
j_call: TRBJ1-5
cdr3_aa: CSARGGLNQPQHF

v_call: TRBV6-5
j_call: TRBJ1-1
cdr3_aa: CASIRGVNTEAFF

v_call: TRBV5-4
j_call: TRBJ2-3
cdr3_aa: CASSSRGLRDTQYF

v_call: TRBV7-2
j_call: TRBJ2-5
cdr3_aa: CASSLDGEETQYF

v_call: TRBV10-3
j_call: TRBJ2-1
cdr3_aa: CAIRVAGAHNEQFF

v_call: TRBV12-3/TRBV12-4
j_call: TRBJ2-2
cdr3_aa: CASTSHRGGAGYTGELFF

v_call: TRBV18
j_call: TRBJ1-2
cdr3_aa: CASSPDTGIYGYTF

v_call: TRBV27
j_call: TRBJ2-7
cdr3_aa: CASSLTGNEQYF

v_call: TRBV11-1
j_call: TRBJ2-1
cdr3_aa: CASSSLAESSYNEQFF

v_call: TRBV30
j_call: TRBJ2-7
cdr3_aa: CACRRRGKFEQYF

v_call: TRBV11-2
j_call: TRBJ2-2
cdr3_aa: CASSLSGAGELFF

v_call: TRBV12-3/TRBV12-4
j_call: TRBJ2-5
cdr3_aa: CASSPYGQGASTETQYF

v_call: TRBV20-1
j_call: TRBJ2-2
cdr3_aa: CSASGQGADTGELFF

v_call: TRBV12-5
j_call: TRBJ1-3
cdr3_aa: CARGSGNTIYF

v_call: TRBV11-3
j_call: TRBJ2-5
cdr3_aa: CASSPGRLPGVETQYF

v_call: TRBV9
j_call: TRBJ1-6
cdr3_aa: CASSPQGGSNNSPLHF

v_call: TRBV4-3
j_call: TRBJ2-1
cdr3_aa: CASSPRAGGSSYNEQFF

v_call: TRBV9
j_call: TRBJ2-2
cdr3_aa: CASSVGSGAENTGELFF

v_call: TRBV28
j_call: TRBJ1-3
cdr3_aa: CASSPGDRSGNTIYF

v_call: TRBV12-3/TRBV12-4
j_call: TRBJ2-1
cdr3_aa: CASSLTRGYEQFF

v_call: TRBV28
j_call: TRBJ1-5
cdr3_aa: CASSRSGQPQHF

v_call: TRBV28
j_call: TRBJ2-2
cdr3_aa: CASRGPFGELFF

v_call: TRBV24-1
j_call: TRBJ2-2
cdr3_aa: CATSEAANTGELFF

v_call: TRBV6-6
j_call: TRBJ2-7
cdr3_aa: CASIAAPSYEQYF

v_call: TRBV28
j_call: TRBJ2-7
cdr3_aa: CASSPGQSYEQYF

v_call: TRBV4-1
j_call: TRBJ1-2
cdr3_aa: CASSQGAGLNYGYTF